Following are 5 T cell receptor beta chains from one sample sequenced in a study of graft-versus-host responses after intestinal transplantation. No antigen has been identified for these receptors. Produced via immunoSEQ multiplex PCR; TCRdb's table is partial and in-frame only. The sample contains roughly 97,000 clones, roughly 87% of which appear only once. The sequencing used unstimulated CD4+ T cells sorted from spleen or lymph node cells, collected before intestinal transplant. These receptors were collected from a human donor who received an intestinal transplant.

V usage is TRBV9 and J usage is TRBJ2-1, with 11 bases aligning to TRBD2. Germline-derived CDR1 and CDR2 are SGDLS and YYNGEE. The CDR3 consists of 18 residues. V lost 0 bases, J lost 10 bases, and 15 bases stayed unmatched. CDR3 bases: TGTGCCAGCAGCGTAGGCCTAGCGGGAGGCTCGGGCTCATTCGAGCAGTTCTTC. Translating it yields CASSVGLAGGSGSFEQFF.

V is TRBV4-1 and J is TRBJ1-3; D may be TRBD1 (6 bases). V was pared by 5 bases and J by 0 bases, with 14 bases between. The CDR3 loop spans 16 amino acids. The V gene's germline CDR1 is MGHRA and CDR2 YSYEKL. The CDR3 reads CASSFTDSFSGNTIYF. CDR3 nucleotides: TGCGCCAGCAGCTTTACGGACAGCTTCTCTGGAAACACCATATATTTT.

This clone was observed a single time. The chain links TRBV2 to TRBJ1-1; no firm D call. CDR1 and CDR2 (germline): SNHLY, FYNNEI. The CDR3 totals 14 residues. V was pared by 7 bases and J by 1 base, with 13 bases between. The CDR3 is CASTATPGNTEAFF. CDR3 sequence (DNA): TGTGCCAGCACCGCCACACCAGGGAACACTGAAGCTTTCTTT.

The genes are TRBV10-2 and TRBJ1-5; D may be TRBD1 (5 bases). The CDR3 extends over 13 amino acids. V was clipped by 5 bases and J by 4 bases, with 9 bases between them. Germline CDR1 reads WSHSY; CDR2 reads SAAADI. The CDR3, as DNA: TGCGCCAGCAGTACGGGGGGGAATCAGCCCCAGCATTTT. Translating gives CASSTGGNQPQHF.

This chain joins TRBV5-1 and TRBJ2-5, with D unresolved. The length of the CDR3 is 14 residues. V dropped 6 bases and J dropped 5 bases, with 17 bases sitting between them. Germline loops: CDR1 SGHRS, CDR2 YFSETQ. The CDR3 protein is CASKRLPSAETQYF. The CDR3 DNA sequence: TGCGCCAGCAAGCGCCTACCCTCGGCGGAGACCCAGTACTTC.